The 16 T cell receptor beta chains below come from one sample, sequenced in a study of blood T cell repertoires in COVID-19. Produced via immunoSEQ multiplex PCR; TCRdb's table is partial and in-frame only. The data show roughly 150,000 clones, approximately 92% seen once. Sequencing used peripheral blood. These receptors came from a man in his late teens or twenties with COVID-19, enrolled during active disease.

A word on this clone: This sample includes further DNA sequences coding for the same CDR3. The chain combines TRBV28 with TRBJ2-3, with 10 bases fitting TRBD2. The ends lost 6 bases at V and 3 bases at J; junction bases unmatched: 6. Germline assignment: CDR1 MDHEN and CDR2 SYDVKM. The CDR3 covers 15 residues. The CDR3 spells CASSPPSGSTDTQYF. Here the CDR3 DNA reads TGTGCCAGCAGCCCACCTAGCGGGAGTACAGATACGCAGTATTTT.

The CDR3 loop is CASRLADTQYF. The CDR3 nucleotides are TGTGCCAGCCGACTGGCAGATACGCAGTATTTT. The V gene is TRBV19, the J gene TRBJ2-3; D is unclear. The CDR3 extends over 11 amino acids. Trimming stripped 9 bases from V and 4 bases from J, with 8 bases between. The germline CDR1 and CDR2 sequences are LNHDA and SQIVND (reference sequence).

The rearrangement uses TRBV9 and TRBJ2-3; 14 nucleotides match TRBD2. The CDR3 loop spans 17 amino acids. From germline, CDR1 is SGDLS and CDR2 YYNGEE. V was clipped by 4 bases and J by 3 bases; unmatched bases: 7. CDR3 in amino acids: CASSSTTSGRDTDTQYF. The DNA for the CDR3 is TGTGCCAGCAGCTCAACGACTAGCGGGAGGGATACAGATACGCAGTATTTT.

This clone was observed a single time. The CDR3 is CASSPGDSNQPQHF. The CDR3 DNA is TGTGCCAGCAGTCCCGGGGATAGCAATCAGCCCCAGCATTTT. The genes are TRBV28 and TRBJ1-5; D gene unclear. The germline gives CDR1 MDHEN, CDR2 SYDVKM. The germline V and J ends were trimmed by 5 bases and 0 bases, with 8 bases remaining between them. This CDR3 has 14 residues. The whole variable domain, filled in from reference TRBV28 and TRBJ1-5, reads DVKVTQSSRYLVKRTGEKVFLECVQDMDHENMFWYRQDPGLGLRLIYFSYDVKMKEKGDIPEGYSVSREKKERFSLILESASTNQTSMYLCASSPGDSNQPQHFGDGTRLSIL.

Worth noting for this clone: A much larger clone sits a single nucleotide away, making a read error possible. V usage is TRBV29-1 and J usage is TRBJ1-1; 8 bases are a match to TRBD1. Germline trimming cut 2 bases from V and 1 base from J; bases unmatched to any gene: 0. The CDR3 is 13 amino acids. Germline CDR1 SQVTM, CDR2 ANQGSEA. CDR3 in DNA: TGCAGCGTTGAAACAGGGGGGAACACTGAAGCTTTCTTT. Protein: CSVETGGNTEAFF.

The CDR3 sequence is CASSLEGVEETQYF. Written as DNA, the CDR3 is TGTGCCAGCAGCTTGGAGGGGGTGGAGGAGACCCAGTACTTC. V is TRBV5-6 and J is TRBJ2-5; a possible D gene is TRBD1 (6 bases). The CDR3 has 14 amino acids. Deletions cut 0 bases from V and 5 bases from J, with 11 bases between. In germline, CDR1 is SGHDT, CDR2 YYEEEE. The full variable domain, in which reference TRBV5-6 and TRBJ2-5 provide the parts outside the CDR3, is DAGVTQSPTHLIKTRGQQVTLRCSPKSGHDTVSWYQQALGQGPQFIFQYYEEEERQRGNFPDRFSGHQFPNYSSELNVNALLLGDSALYLCASSLEGVEETQYFGPGTRLLVL.

The V call is TRBV2, the J call TRBJ2-1; 13 bases agree with TRBD2. Losses at the gene ends were 4 bases for V and 4 bases for J; bases not matched to a gene: 10. The CDR3 has 18 residues. Germline lookup yields CDR1 SNHLY and CDR2 FYNNEI. CDR3 region: CASSAPTSGRGAYNEQFF. CDR3 DNA: TGTGCCAGCAGTGCCCCCACTAGCGGGAGGGGTGCTTACAATGAGCAGTTCTTC.

The genes are TRBV28 and TRBJ2-7; perhaps TRBD1 as D (5 bases). Germline CDR1 and CDR2: MDHEN and SYDVKM. The V end lost 4 bases, the J end lost 0 bases, and 16 bases lay between the germline ends. The CDR3 contains 16 residues. For the CDR3, the DNA is TGTGCCAGCAGTTCTCCCAGGGAAATGGGCTCCTACGAGCAGTACTTC. Residues: CASSSPREMGSYEQYF.

The chain uses TRBV19 and TRBJ2-2; TRBD1 is a possible D gene (6 bases). CDR3 length equals 15 residues. Trimming removed 4 bases at V and 3 bases at J, with 12 bases between. The V gene's germline CDR1 is LNHDA and CDR2 SQIVND (reference sequence). In DNA, the CDR3 is TGTGCCAGTAGTACCCTCACAGGGTACACCGGGGAGCTGTTTTTT. As protein: CASSTLTGYTGELFF.

The rearrangement links TRBV29-1 to TRBJ1-1; 8 bases agree with TRBD1. The CDR3 is 13 amino acids. V lost 7 bases to trimming and J lost 7 bases; unmatched junction nucleotides: 11. Germline V gene data show CDR1 as SQVTM and CDR2 as ANQGSEA. The CDR3 is CSARTGMQFEAFF. CDR3 coding DNA: TGCAGCGCCAGGACAGGGATGCAGTTTGAAGCTTTCTTT.

This clone was counted a single time. This chain joins TRBV11-2 and TRBJ2-3; possible D gene TRBD2, 5 bases. Trimming cost V 5 bases and J 3 bases, with 12 bases left between them. The CDR3 consists of 14 residues. Per germline, CDR1 SGHAT and CDR2 FQNNGV. The CDR3 nucleotides are TGTGCCAGCAGCCCGAGCGGAATTACAGATACGCAGTATTTT. Translation gives CASSPSGITDTQYF.

The sample holds many counts of this clone. The V gene is TRBV3-1 (or the pseudogene TRBV3-2), the J gene TRBJ2-2; possibly TRBD2 for D (6 bases). The CDR3 sequence is 15 residues long. Looked up from germline, CDR1 is LGHDT and CDR2 is YNNKEL (reference sequence). V lost 1 base and J 0 bases, leaving 6 bases between the germline ends. The CDR3 DNA sequence: TGTGCCAGCAGCCAAGGCGGGACGAACACCGGGGAGCTGTTTTTT. The encoded protein is CASSQGGTNTGELFF.

The gene calls are TRBV19 and TRBJ1-1; D is unclear. Germline-derived CDR1 and CDR2 are LNHDA and SQIVND (reference sequence). Trimming stripped 5 bases from V and 1 base from J, with 14 bases between. This CDR3 spans 15 amino acids. For the CDR3, the DNA is TGTGCCAGTAGTCAAGCCGGGAGGCCGAACACTGAAGCTTTCTTT. Protein product: CASSQAGRPNTEAFF.

This sequence joins TRBV27 and TRBJ1-6; TRBD1 matches 9 bases. Germline V gene lookup returns CDR1 MNHEY and CDR2 SMNVEV (reference sequence). V dropped 7 bases and J dropped 4; count of bases not matched to a gene: 11. The CDR3 contains 17 residues. The CDR3 bases are TGTGCCAGCACCCGAGGTCCGGGACAGGGATATAATTCACCCCTCCACTTT. Its protein is CASTRGPGQGYNSPLHF.

The V call is TRBV4-3, the J call TRBJ2-3; D is perhaps TRBD1 (5 bases). V lost 4 bases, J lost 1 base, and 12 bases lay in between. The CDR3 is 15 amino acids. CDR1 and CDR2 from the germline V gene are LGHNA and YSLEER. The CDR3 nucleotides read TGCGCCAGCAGCCGTAGGCAGGGTGGCACAGATACGCAGTATTTT. Protein sequence: CASSRRQGGTDTQYF.

J is TRBJ1-5 and V is TRBV9; 9 nucleotides agree with TRBD1. The J segment lost 2 bases and the V segment lost 0 bases, leaving 3 bases of the junction unmatched. Germline CDR1 is SGDLS and CDR2 is YYNGEE. This CDR3 region has 16 residues. The CDR3 sequence: CASSVDGDRGNQPQHF. DNA for the CDR3: TGTGCCAGCAGCGTAGATGGGGACAGGGGCAATCAGCCCCAGCATTTT.